Here is one T cell receptor (beta chain) with its context. Its recognized antigen is unknown. There are no base qualities to consult, and no much larger clone falls within one base. The junction shows trimming of 7 bases on V and 8 bases on J, plus 23 bases between the germline ends. The germline V gene (reference sequence) supplies CDR1 LNHDA and CDR2 SQIVND. Including the terminal cysteine and phenylalanine, the CDR3 comprises 15 residues. Only the CDR3 part of the read is kept: 45 bases, read in frame from the first base. TCR beta libraries were generated from genomic DNA with the immunoSEQ kit, following the manufacturer's recommendations. To prepare libraries, a first multiplex PCR with proprietary primers was run, followed by a second PCR that added unique barcodes, and a bead cleanup was done after each round. A kit-provided positive control reaction and a negative control reaction were included in every sample batch. The final libraries underwent checking on an Agilent 4200 TapeStation D1000 ScreenTape, volumetric pooling, and quantification by qPCR. An Illumina NextSeq500 fitted with a MidOutput 150-cycle cartridge performed the sequencing, running 156 Read1 cycles and 15 Index1 cycles with the kit's custom primers. The pooled library was loaded at about 1 pM, with an approximately 20% PhiX control spiked in. The study's own analysis went as follows. The vendor-processed data were analyzed in R, and a clonotype was defined as all T cells that share the same CDR3 nucleotide sequence. In the clone abundance analyses, frequencies were normalized to the 10,000 most abundant clones in each sample. Public T cell clones, averaging fewer than five per sample, were removed before analysis. Tumor-enriched and baseline blood-enriched clonotypes were defined by at least a 32-fold difference in abundance between compartments. A beta-binomial differential abundance model was used to identify clonotypes that were expanded or contracted between blood time points. Similarity between tumor and blood repertoires was quantified using the Baroni-Urbani and Buser coefficient, and groups were compared with two-tailed Wilcoxon tests in R. Sourced from immuneACCESS, this table was stored by TCRdb with only in-frame sequences that have V and J called. A share of the clones is absent; for the studies checked, an unresolved V gene accounts for under half, and the remainder has no known explanation. That table supplies the V and J calls and clone size; D and trimming were determined from the DNA. The sample table lists about 59,000 clones, more than 60% of them with a count of one. About 7.1% of the sample lies in the top ten.

The entry originates in a study of radiation and T cells in renal cell carcinoma (dated by TCRdb to 2018 to 2020). Background on the whole study: Samples were obtained from a clinical trial, in which 15 Gy stereotactic body radiation therapy was delivered to primary renal cell carcinomas and nephrectomy was performed 4 weeks later. In total, 50 to 55 samples underwent TCR beta sequencing: 25 or so tumors plus 27 peripheral blood samples. Across all 50 or so samples, 4,016,671 unique CDR3 nucleotide sequences, encoding 2,658,974 unique CDR3 amino acid sequences, were identified. Study-wide conclusions, independent of this receptor: In blood, the top tumor clonotypes increased from baseline to 2 weeks after radiation and then shrank by 4 weeks, which suggests a temporary expansion of tumor-resident clones. Dynamics of the blood repertoire were not tracked past 4 weeks after treatment. Because pretreatment tumor biopsies were not available, the baseline intratumoral presence of clonotypes could not be determined. Effects of radiation dose or scheduling on the TCR repertoire could not be addressed with the single-armed trial design.

This specimen's time point label, interpreted: baseline pretreatment blood. Taken with the paper, the label for treatment or condition translates to: 15 Gy SBRT to primary tumor, nephrectomy 4 weeks later. To track tumor-enriched clonotypes, serial peripheral blood was sampled from radiation-treated patients at baseline and at 2 weeks and 4 weeks after SBRT. All patients had renal cell carcinoma with clear cell pathology. The QIAamp DNA Blood Mini Kit (Qiagen) was used to prepare genomic DNA for TCR sequencing. Samples were included in the analyses only if all quality control checks were passed. The chain couples TRBV19 to TRBJ1-2; a weak D assignment points to TRBD1 (5 bases agree). This receptor was taken from a man between 60 and 75 years old with renal cell carcinoma. The source was blood, collected from a patient whose treatment included radiotherapy and nephrectomy. CDR3 region: CASISGALHSRGYTF. The DNA sequence reads TGTGCCAGTATCTCCGGGGCGCTCCACAGTCGCGGCTACACCTTC.